The 22 T cell receptor beta chains given below trace back to one sample, sequenced in a study of blood T cell repertoires in COVID-19. The table came from immunoSEQ multiplex PCR; TCRdb's copy has only in-frame clones and leaves some out. This sample has 200,000 to 250,000 clones, with more than 65% found just once. Sequencing was carried out using peripheral blood. These TCRs come from a middle-aged woman who had recovered from COVID-19.

The chain carries TRBV6-1 and TRBJ2-5; perhaps TRBD1 as D (5 bases). The V gene's germline CDR1 is MNHNS and CDR2 SASEGT. The CDR3 contains 14 residues. Trimming removed 2 bases from V and 5 bases from J, with 12 bases in between. The CDR3 loop reads CASSETAGSETQYF. CDR3 sequence (DNA): TGTGCCAGCAGTGAAACGGCAGGGTCTGAGACCCAGTACTTC.

This sequence joins TRBV19 and TRBJ2-1, with 8 bases aligning to TRBD2. Losses at the gene ends were 5 bases for V and 4 bases for J; bases not matched to a gene: 13. Germline V gives CDR1 LNHDA, CDR2 SQIVND (reference sequence). This CDR3 spans 17 amino acids. CDR3 sequence: CASSPIPGRGIYNEQFF. The CDR3 nucleotides are TGTGCCAGTAGTCCTATACCCGGGAGGGGAATATACAATGAGCAGTTCTTC.

The chain uses TRBV30 and TRBJ1-1, with D unclear. This CDR3 contains 14 residues. The germline V and J ends were trimmed by 0 bases and 2 bases, with 10 bases remaining between them. Germline CDR1 is GTSNPN and CDR2 is SVGIG (reference sequence). CDR3 residues: CAWSVVPLNTEAFF. DNA of the CDR3: TGTGCCTGGAGTGTCGTTCCCCTTAACACTGAAGCTTTCTTT.

This rearrangement joins TRBV10-3 to TRBJ2-3, with D possibly being TRBD2 (5 bases). V shed 2 bases and J shed 6 bases, with 6 bases lying between them. This CDR3 contains 12 residues. Germline-derived CDR1 and CDR2 are ENHRY and SYGVKD. CDR3 in DNA: TGTGCCATCAGTGAGGAGCGGGATACGCAGTATTTT. Translating it yields CAISEERDTQYF.

This chain links TRBV4-3 with TRBJ1-1, with D hard to call. V was shortened by 0 bases and J by 3 bases, with 14 bases between the two germline ends. The germline gives CDR1 LGHNA, CDR2 YSLEER. This CDR3 comprises 16 residues. CDR3 nucleotides: TGCGCCAGCAGCCAAGAAGGAGGAAAGCGGGACACTGAAGCTTTCTTT. This translates into CASSQEGGKRDTEAFF.

The chain uses TRBV7-3 and TRBJ2-1, with D hard to call. CDR1 and CDR2 (germline): SGHTA, FQGTGA. The CDR3 has 13 residues. The V end lost 2 bases, the J end lost 3 bases, and 5 bases lay between the germline ends. CDR3 DNA sequence: TGTGCCAGCAGCTTAGTCCACTACAATGAGCAGTTCTTC. It encodes CASSLVHYNEQFF.

The V call is TRBV3-1 (or the pseudogene TRBV3-2), the J call TRBJ1-4; no definite D call. The CDR3 sequence is 15 residues long. Per germline, CDR1 LGHDT and CDR2 YNNKEL (reference sequence). V lost 2 bases to trimming and J lost 0 bases, with 7 bases between them. The chain's CDR3 is CASSQLGATNEKLFF. CDR3 nucleotide sequence: TGTGCCAGCAGCCAATTAGGAGCAACTAATGAAAAACTGTTTTTT.

This clone was observed a handful of times. The genes are TRBV7-9 and TRBJ2-3; 14 bases map to TRBD2. Unmatched junction bases numbered 3, after V lost 5 bases and J lost 5 bases. This CDR3 has 15 residues. CDR1 and CDR2 (germline): SEHNR, FQNEAQ (reference sequence). DNA for the CDR3: TGTGCCAGCAGCCTGGGACTAGCGGGGGAAGATACGCAGTATTTT. This sequence encodes CASSLGLAGEDTQYF.

This clone was seen more than once but under ten times. The chain couples TRBV13 to TRBJ2-1; 11 nucleotides align to TRBD2. The CDR3 loop spans 15 amino acids. Germline CDR1 PRHDT, CDR2 FYEKMQ (reference sequence). With 6 bases clipped from V and 8 bases from J, the junction kept 9 bases outside the gene matches. The CDR3: CASSHTSGGKDEQFF. The CDR3 DNA is TGTGCCAGCAGTCACACTAGCGGGGGCAAGGATGAGCAGTTCTTC.

V usage is TRBV29-1 and J usage is TRBJ2-5, with D maybe TRBD1 (5 bases). The CDR3 runs to 12 residues. With 4 bases removed from V and 5 bases from J, the gap between germline ends came to 11 bases. CDR1 SQVTM and CDR2 ANQGSEA come from the germline V gene. DNA of the CDR3: TGCAGCGTTGGTTGGGGCCTGGAGACCCAGTACTTC. It is translated as CSVGWGLETQYF.

The chain employs TRBV6-5 and TRBJ2-7, with 8 bases identical to TRBD2. J gave up 1 base and V 5 bases, and 7 bases lay outside the gene matches. The V gene's germline CDR1 is MNHEY and CDR2 SVGAGI. This CDR3 has 15 amino acids. The CDR3 DNA sequence: TGTGCCAGCAGTCGTTCGGGGGGGGGTTCCTACGAGCAGTACTTC. The encoded protein is CASSRSGGGSYEQYF.

The rearrangement joins TRBV7-3 to TRBJ2-1; no clear D gene. The germline gives CDR1 SGHTA, CDR2 FQGTGA. There are 13 residues in the CDR3. Trimming cost V 4 bases and J 10 bases, with 14 bases left between them. The CDR3 DNA reads as TGTGCCAGCAGCTCCATTCCTAGTGCGGAGCAGTTCTTC. Translated: CASSSIPSAEQFF.

The chain recombines TRBV1 with TRBJ1-3; TRBD1 was called by the table and not checked on the DNA. TRBV1 is termed a pseudogene. The CDR3 has 17 residues. CDR3 region: CTSSCISLDRGEGTIYF. Here the CDR3 DNA reads TGCACCAGCAGCTGTATAAGCTTGGACAGGGGGGAGGGCACCATATATTTT.

This clone was seen a single time. The V gene is TRBV19, the J gene TRBJ1-1, with 9 bases matching TRBD1. This CDR3 has 16 residues. Losses at the gene ends were 4 bases for V and 0 bases for J; bases not matched to a gene: 6. Germline V gives CDR1 LNHDA, CDR2 SQIVND (reference sequence). CDR3 DNA: TGTGCCAGTAGTAGACAGGGGGTATCGTTGAACACTGAAGCTTTCTTT. Its translation is CASSRQGVSLNTEAFF.

The chain joins TRBV15 to TRBJ2-3; 8 bases are shared with TRBD1. J was trimmed by 6 bases and V by 5 bases; bases with no gene match: 10. CDR1 is LNHNV, CDR2 YYDKDF, per germline (reference sequence). The CDR3 totals 15 residues. The CDR3 loop is CATSPRETGADTQYF. The CDR3 DNA sequence: TGTGCCACCAGCCCCAGGGAGACAGGGGCGGATACGCAGTATTTT.

The chain carries TRBV5-6 and TRBJ2-7; TRBD2 aligns across 13 bases. The CDR3 contains 15 residues. CDR1 SGHDT and CDR2 YYEEEE come from the germline V gene. Germline trimming cut 4 bases from V and 7 bases from J; bases unmatched to any gene: 8. DNA for the CDR3: TGTGCCAGCAGCCCCTGGACTAGCGGGGGCGGGGAGCAGTACTTC. It codes for CASSPWTSGGGEQYF.

V and J are TRBV27 and TRBJ1-2; 9 positions match TRBD1. Unmatched junction bases numbered 5, after V lost 6 bases and J lost 6 bases. Germline CDR1 MNHEY, CDR2 SMNVEV (reference sequence). The CDR3 runs to 13 residues. The CDR3, as DNA: TGTGCCAGCAGGGATTGGGACAGGGATGGCTACACCTTC. Translating gives CASRDWDRDGYTF.

The chain couples TRBV6-5 to TRBJ2-1, with TRBD1 matching over 9 bases. Germline V CDR1 and CDR2: MNHEY, SVGAGI. The CDR3 sequence is 16 residues long. V lost 0 bases, J lost 8 bases, and 8 bases stayed unmatched. The CDR3, as DNA: TGTGCCAGCAGTTACTCGTGGGGACAGGGACTACATGAGCAGTTCTTC. The encoded protein is CASSYSWGQGLHEQFF.

The chain has TRBV7-8 and TRBJ1-2; weak D call: TRBD1 (6 bases). Germline lookup yields CDR1 SGHVS and CDR2 FQNEAQ. V was clipped by 2 bases and J by 2 bases, with 15 bases between them. This CDR3 is 16 amino acids long. The CDR3 loop reads CASSLQGGGLNYGYTF. The CDR3 DNA follows: TGTGCCAGCAGCTTACAGGGTGGGGGCCTGAACTATGGCTACACCTTC.

CDR3 nucleotide sequence: TGTGCCATCACTCCGGACAGGGATACTCAGCCCCAGCATTTT. It translates to CAITPDRDTQPQHF. The gene calls are TRBV10-3 and TRBJ1-5; 8 bases are a match to TRBD1. Germline CDR1 is ENHRY and CDR2 is SYGVKD. Germline trimming cut 7 bases from V and 6 bases from J; bases unmatched to any gene: 8. CDR3 size: 14 residues.

The gene calls are TRBV29-1 and TRBJ2-4; TRBD1 aligns across 8 bases. CDR1 and CDR2 (germline): SQVTM, ANQGSEA. Unmatched junction bases numbered 11, after V lost 8 bases and J lost 11 bases. The CDR3 extends over 12 amino acids. The CDR3 protein is CSSLSPGQVQYF. The CDR3 nucleotides read TGCAGCTCCCTTAGTCCGGGACAGGTTCAGTACTTC.

In the case of this clone: This sample also contains other DNA sequences that code for the same CDR3. The chain combines TRBV6-2 or TRBV6-3 with TRBJ2-7; D remains ambiguous. Germline assignment: CDR1 MNHEY and CDR2 SVGEGT. This CDR3 region has 13 residues. V shed 2 bases and J shed 2 bases, with 7 bases lying between them. The DNA for the CDR3 is TGTGCCAGCAGTTACGGCCAGACCTACGAGCAGTACTTC. Translated: CASSYGQTYEQYF.